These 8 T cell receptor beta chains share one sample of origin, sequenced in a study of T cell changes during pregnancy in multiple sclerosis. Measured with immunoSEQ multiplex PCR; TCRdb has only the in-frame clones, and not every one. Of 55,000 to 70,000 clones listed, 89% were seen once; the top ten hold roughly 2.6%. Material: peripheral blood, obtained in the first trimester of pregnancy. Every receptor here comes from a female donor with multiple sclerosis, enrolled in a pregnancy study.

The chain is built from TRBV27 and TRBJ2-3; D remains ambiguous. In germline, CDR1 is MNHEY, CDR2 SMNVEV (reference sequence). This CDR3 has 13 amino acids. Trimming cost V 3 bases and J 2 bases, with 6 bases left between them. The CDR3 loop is CASSFTFTDTQYF. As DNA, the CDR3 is TGTGCCAGCAGTTTTACTTTCACAGATACGCAGTATTTT.

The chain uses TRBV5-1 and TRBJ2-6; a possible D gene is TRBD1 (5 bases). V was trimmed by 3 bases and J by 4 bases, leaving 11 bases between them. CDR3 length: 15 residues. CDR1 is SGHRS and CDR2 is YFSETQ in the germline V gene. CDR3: CASSWTSPGANVLTF. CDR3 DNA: TGCGCCAGCAGCTGGACATCCCCGGGGGCCAACGTCCTGACTTTC.

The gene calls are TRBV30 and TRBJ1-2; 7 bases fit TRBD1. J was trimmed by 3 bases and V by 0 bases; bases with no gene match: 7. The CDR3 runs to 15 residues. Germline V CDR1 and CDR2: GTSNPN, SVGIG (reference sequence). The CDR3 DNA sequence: TGTGCCTGGAGTGTAGGGTTAGGGGGCGACTATGGCTACACCTTC. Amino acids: CAWSVGLGGDYGYTF.

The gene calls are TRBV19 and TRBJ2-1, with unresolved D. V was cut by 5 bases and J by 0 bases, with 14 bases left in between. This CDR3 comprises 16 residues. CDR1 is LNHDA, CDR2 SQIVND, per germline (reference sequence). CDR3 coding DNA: TGTGCCAGTAGTTCCACCCGTCTCAGCTCCTACAATGAGCAGTTCTTC. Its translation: CASSSTRLSSYNEQFF.

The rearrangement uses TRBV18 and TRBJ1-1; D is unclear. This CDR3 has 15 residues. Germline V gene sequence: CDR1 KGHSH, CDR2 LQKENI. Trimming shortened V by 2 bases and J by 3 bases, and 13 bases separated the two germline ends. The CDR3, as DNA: TGTGCCAGCTCACCATTGGTGAATCGGGACACTGAAGCTTTCTTT. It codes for CASSPLVNRDTEAFF.

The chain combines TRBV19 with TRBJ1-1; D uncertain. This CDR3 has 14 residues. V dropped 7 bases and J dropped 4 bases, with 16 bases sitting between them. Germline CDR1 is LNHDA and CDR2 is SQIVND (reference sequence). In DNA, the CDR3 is TGTGCCAGTATCCCCCGAGGGTTGAGCACTGAAGCTTTCTTT. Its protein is CASIPRGLSTEAFF.

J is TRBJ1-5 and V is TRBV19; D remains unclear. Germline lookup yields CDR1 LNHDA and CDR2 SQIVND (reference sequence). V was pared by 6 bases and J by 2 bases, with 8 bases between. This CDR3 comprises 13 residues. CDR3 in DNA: TGTGCCAGTAGGAAATTAGGCAATCAGCCCCAGCATTTT. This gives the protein CASRKLGNQPQHF.

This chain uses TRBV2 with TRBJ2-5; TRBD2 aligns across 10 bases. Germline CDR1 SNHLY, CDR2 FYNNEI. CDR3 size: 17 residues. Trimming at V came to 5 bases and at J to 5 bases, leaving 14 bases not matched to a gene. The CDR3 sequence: CASSIEAAGGRWETQYF. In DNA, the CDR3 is TGTGCCAGCAGTATCGAAGCAGCGGGGGGGCGATGGGAGACCCAGTACTTC.